These 11 T cell receptor beta chains were all obtained from the same sample, sequenced in a study of blood T cell repertoires in COVID-19. TCRdb's table, derived via immunoSEQ multiplex PCR, lists solely in-frame clones and lacks some. The table lists under 300,000 clones, 88% of them singletons. The source material was PBMCs or T cells enriched from blood (not recorded which). The receptors stem from an older woman in a cohort exposed to, infected with or recovered from COVID-19 (not recorded which).

The chain couples TRBV12-3 or TRBV12-4 to TRBJ1-2, with D possibly being TRBD1 (5 bases). V was clipped by 1 base and J by 4 bases, with 7 bases between them. CDR3 size: 13 residues. CDR3 bases: TGTGCCAGCAGTTTAGGCAGGGCCTATGGCTACACCTTC. It translates to CASSLGRAYGYTF.

The chain combines TRBV4-1 with TRBJ2-7; TRBD1 is a possible D gene (5 bases). Trimming took 1 base from V and 4 from J, leaving 14 bases between them. CDR1 MGHRA and CDR2 YSYEKL come from the germline V gene. CDR3 length equals 15 residues. The CDR3 DNA sequence: TGCGCCAGCAGCCAAGTGGGGCCGGTGGGTTACGAGCAGTACTTC. Amino acids: CASSQVGPVGYEQYF.

The gene calls are TRBV5-1 and TRBJ1-6; possible D gene TRBD1, 5 bases. Germline loops: CDR1 SGHRS, CDR2 YFSETQ. CDR3 length: 15 residues. Trimming took off 0 bases at V and 9 bases at J, with 13 bases between the two ends. The CDR3 region has the DNA TGCGCCAGCAGCTTGGATGGGGGGTTGGGTTCACCCCTCCACTTT. Protein: CASSLDGGLGSPLHF. The complete variable domain, with remaining parts taken from reference TRBV5-1 and TRBJ1-6, reads KAGVTQTPRYLIKTRGQQVTLSCSPISGHRSVSWYQQTPGQGLQFLFEYFSETQRNKGNFPGRFSGRQFSNSRSEMNVSTLELGDSALYLCASSLDGGLGSPLHFGNGTRLTVT.

The chain joins TRBV5-1 to TRBJ1-3; TRBD1 might be the D (5 bases). The germline V gene encodes CDR1 SGHRS and CDR2 YFSETQ. The CDR3 sequence is 17 residues long. V lost 0 bases and J lost 0, with 13 bases in between. In nucleotides, the CDR3 is TGCGCCAGCAGCTTGGCCGGGGGGGATTCCTCTGGAAACACCATATATTTT. Its translation: CASSLAGGDSSGNTIYF.

V usage is TRBV10-3 and J usage is TRBJ2-7; 9 nucleotides align to TRBD2. Trimming cost V 10 bases and J 4 bases; bases outside gene matches: 8. CDR3 length equals 13 residues. In germline, CDR1 is ENHRY, CDR2 SYGVKD. CDR3 coding DNA: TGTGCCACCAGGGGACTAGCTCTGTACGAGCAGTACTTC. This sequence encodes CATRGLALYEQYF.

The chain has TRBV6-2 or TRBV6-3 and TRBJ2-1, with 9 bases lining up with TRBD2. J lost 16 bases, V lost 2 bases, and 12 bases had no gene match. Germline CDR1 MNHEY, CDR2 SVGEGT. The CDR3 is 14 residues long. The DNA for the CDR3 is TGTGCCAGCAGTTACCGAACATATAGCGGGAGTTACTTCTTC. This translates into CASSYRTYSGSYFF.

The chain has TRBV4-2 and TRBJ2-2; the D gene is possibly TRBD2 (5 bases). Germline V CDR1 and CDR2: LGHNA, YNFKEQ. The ends were cut back, 4 bases at V and 3 bases at J, with 15 bases in the middle. The CDR3 has 16 amino acids. The CDR3 DNA reads TGTGCCAGCAGCCCCACCCTGGACTCTTACACCGGGGAGCTGTTTTTT. Its protein product is CASSPTLDSYTGELFF.

The J gene is TRBJ2-1, the V gene TRBV13; 12 bases map to TRBD2. The junction had 6 bases not matched to a gene; V was cut back by 5 bases and J by 10 bases. Germline V gene lookup returns CDR1 PRHDT and CDR2 FYEKMQ (reference sequence). This CDR3 is built from 14 residues. CDR3 bases: TGTGCCAGCAGCCCCTCGACTAGCGGGAGCGAGCAGTTCTTC. It translates to CASSPSTSGSEQFF.

The V call is TRBV27, the J call TRBJ2-7, with 10 nucleotides matching TRBD1. V lost 8 bases, J lost 4 bases, and 11 bases stayed unmatched. CDR3 size: 15 residues. Germline V gene data show CDR1 as MNHEY and CDR2 as SMNVEV (reference sequence). This CDR3 reads CASSPTGTGAYEQYF. The CDR3 DNA sequence: TGTGCCAGCTCCCCCACCGGGACAGGGGCTTACGAGCAGTACTTC.

The gene calls are TRBV7-2 and TRBJ2-5, with TRBD1 matching over 7 bases. The CDR3 is made up of 15 amino acids. Germline lookup yields CDR1 SGHTA and CDR2 FQGNSA. With V trimmed by 5 bases and J by 3 bases, 9 bases remained unmatched. CDR3 residues: CASSPGQRREETQYF. The CDR3 nucleotides read TGTGCCAGCAGCCCGGGACAGCGAAGGGAAGAGACCCAGTACTTC.

The chain combines TRBV27 with TRBJ1-2; 9 nucleotides line up with TRBD1. The germline V gene encodes CDR1 MNHEY and CDR2 SMNVEV (reference sequence). V shed 5 bases, J shed 2 bases, and the junction held 6 bases outside the gene matches. This CDR3 has 15 residues. CDR3 in amino acids: CASSTLDRGNYGYTF. Here the CDR3 DNA reads TGTGCCAGCAGTACCCTAGACAGGGGGAACTATGGCTACACCTTC.